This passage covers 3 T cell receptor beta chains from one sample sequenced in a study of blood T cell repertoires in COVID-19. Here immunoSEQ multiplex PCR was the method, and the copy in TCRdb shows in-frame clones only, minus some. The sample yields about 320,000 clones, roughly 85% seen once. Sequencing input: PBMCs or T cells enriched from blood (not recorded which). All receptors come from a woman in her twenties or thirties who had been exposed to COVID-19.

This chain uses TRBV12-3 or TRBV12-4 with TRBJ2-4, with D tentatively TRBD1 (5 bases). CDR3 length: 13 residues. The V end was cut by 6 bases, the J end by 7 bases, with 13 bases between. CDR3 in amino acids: CASSRQLFNIQYF. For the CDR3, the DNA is TGTGCCAGCAGCAGACAGCTCTTTAACATTCAGTACTTC.

This CDR3 reads CASSFAGVPEGPQHF. For the CDR3, the DNA is TGTGCCAGCAGTTTTGCAGGGGTCCCCGAAGGGCCCCAGCATTTT. The chain carries TRBV28 and TRBJ1-5; TRBD1 might be the D (6 bases). Trimming left V 3 bases short and J 9 bases short, with 18 bases between. The germline V gene encodes CDR1 MDHEN and CDR2 SYDVKM. This CDR3 comprises 15 residues.

The CDR3 loop is CASSLGVPVTQYF. The CDR3 DNA reads TGTGCCAGCAGTCTAGGGGTCCCGGTGACCCAGTACTTC. V is TRBV28 and J is TRBJ2-5; tentative D call: TRBD1 (5 bases). This CDR3 is built from 13 residues. Germline V gene data show CDR1 as MDHEN and CDR2 as SYDVKM. Trimming pared 5 bases from V and 7 bases from J, leaving 14 bases between.